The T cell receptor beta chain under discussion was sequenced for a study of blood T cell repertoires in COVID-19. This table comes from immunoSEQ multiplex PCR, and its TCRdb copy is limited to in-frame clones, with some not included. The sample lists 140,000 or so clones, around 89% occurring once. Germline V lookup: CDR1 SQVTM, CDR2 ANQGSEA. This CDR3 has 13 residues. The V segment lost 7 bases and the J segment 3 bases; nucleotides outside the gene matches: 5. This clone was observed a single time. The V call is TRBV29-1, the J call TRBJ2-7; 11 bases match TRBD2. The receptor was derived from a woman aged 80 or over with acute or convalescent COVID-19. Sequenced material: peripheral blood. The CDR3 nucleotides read TGCAGCGCCGTTAGCGGGGGGGGCTACGAGCAGTACTTC. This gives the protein CSAVSGGGYEQYF.